Included here is one T cell receptor beta chain sequence, with context. Repertoires were generated with immunoSEQ multiplex PCR, while TCRdb's copy carries only in-frame clones and drops some. The data contain more than 20,000 clones, about 88% of them singletons. This record belongs to a study of blood T cell repertoires in COVID-19. The germline V and J ends were trimmed by 3 bases and 7 bases, with 13 bases remaining between them. The CDR3 runs to 14 residues. The germline CDR1 and CDR2 sequences are LNHDA and SQIVND (reference sequence). This rearrangement joins TRBV19 to TRBJ1-5; tentatively, D is TRBD1 (6 bases). The clonotype originates from a human donor with active COVID-19. The donor label of this sample is uncertain. Sequenced input: peripheral blood. CDR3 sequence: CASSILQGDQPQHF. CDR3 in DNA: TGTGCCAGTAGTATTTTACAGGGTGACCAGCCCCAGCATTTT.